Listed here is a single T cell receptor (beta chain). These data come from a study of monozygotic twins with inflammatory bowel disease. Every TCR library used about 3,200 ng of total RNA. The authors made each sample's cDNA in eight separate reactions. The template-switching step introduced UMIs that carried a 6-nucleotide sample barcode. TCRdb re-called the 5' RACE reads and gives one entry per CDR3 protein, without DNA. This repertoire includes approximately 420,000 distinct CDR3 sequences. CDR3 length equals 11 residues. The germline V gene encodes CDR1 LGHDT and CDR2 YNNKEL (reference sequence). Blood samples measuring roughly 2.3 ml were taken per donor.

Sequenced: blood. This TCR was sampled from a human donor with ulcerative colitis or Crohn's disease, or a healthy co-twin of an affected twin (not recorded which). The V call is TRBV3-1, the J call TRBJ1-1. CDR3: CASSHASEAFF.